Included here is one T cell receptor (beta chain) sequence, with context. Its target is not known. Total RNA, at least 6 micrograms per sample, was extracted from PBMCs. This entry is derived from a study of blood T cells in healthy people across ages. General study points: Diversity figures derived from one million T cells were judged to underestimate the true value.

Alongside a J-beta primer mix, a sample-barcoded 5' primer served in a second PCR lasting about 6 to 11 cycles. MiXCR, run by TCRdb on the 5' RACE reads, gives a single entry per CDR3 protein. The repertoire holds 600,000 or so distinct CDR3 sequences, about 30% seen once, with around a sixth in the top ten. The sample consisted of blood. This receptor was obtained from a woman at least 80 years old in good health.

The DNA for the CDR3 is TGCAGTGCGCCTAGCGGGGGGGTGGATACGCAGTATTTT. This gives the protein CSAPSGGVDTQYF. The rearrangement uses TRBV20-1 and TRBJ2-3, with 12 positions matching TRBD2. The germline V gene encodes CDR1 DFQATT and CDR2 SNEGSKA (reference sequence). The trim removed 6 bases at V and 6 bases at J, leaving 4 bases unmatched. This CDR3 region has 13 residues.